The following is a T cell receptor (beta chain) sequence with its context. What it binds is unknown. Trimming left V 5 bases short and J 3 bases short, with 18 bases between. The germline CDR1 and CDR2 sequences are SGHRS and YFSETQ. The CDR3 sequence is 15 residues long. The data were taken from a study of stem cell transplantation in POMP-related autoinflammatory disease. Regarding the study as a whole: Unique TRB V-J gene pairings were limited in number in patients with PRAID.

This table comes from immunoSEQ multiplex PCR, and its TCRdb copy is limited to in-frame clones, with some not included. The sample yields approximately 65,000 clones, roughly 93% seen once. The chain uses TRBV5-1 and TRBJ2-7; possibly TRBD2 for D (5 bases). The sequences come from CD4+ T cells from PBMCs, collected after stem cell transplantation. This TCR came from a human patient with POMP-related autoinflammation and immune dysregulation (PRAID). Some T cells may trace back to the graft donor. CDR3 nucleotides: TGCGCCAGCAGAACCGGGCCGGAGGTGGGCTACGAGCAGTACTTC. It yields the protein CASRTGPEVGYEQYF.